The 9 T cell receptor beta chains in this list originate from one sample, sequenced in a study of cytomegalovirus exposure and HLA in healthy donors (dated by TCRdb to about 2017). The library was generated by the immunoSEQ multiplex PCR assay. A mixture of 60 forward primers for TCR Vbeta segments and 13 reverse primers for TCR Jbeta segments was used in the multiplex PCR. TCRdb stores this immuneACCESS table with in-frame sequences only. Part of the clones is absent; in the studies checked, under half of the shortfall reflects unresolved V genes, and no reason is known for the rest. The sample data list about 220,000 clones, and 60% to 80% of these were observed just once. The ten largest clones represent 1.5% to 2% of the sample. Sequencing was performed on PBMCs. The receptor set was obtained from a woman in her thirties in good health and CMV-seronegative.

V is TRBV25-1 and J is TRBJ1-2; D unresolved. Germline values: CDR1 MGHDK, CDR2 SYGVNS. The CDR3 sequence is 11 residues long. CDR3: CAAGGNYGYTF. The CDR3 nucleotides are TGTGCAGCGGGCGGTAACTATGGCTACACCTTC.

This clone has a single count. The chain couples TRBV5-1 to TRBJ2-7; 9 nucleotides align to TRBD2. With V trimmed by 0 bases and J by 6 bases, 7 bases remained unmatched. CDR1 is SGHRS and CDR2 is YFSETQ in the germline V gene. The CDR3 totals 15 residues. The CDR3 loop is CASSLVISGRREQYF. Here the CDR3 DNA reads TGCGCCAGCAGCTTGGTTATTAGCGGGAGACGCGAGCAGTACTTC.

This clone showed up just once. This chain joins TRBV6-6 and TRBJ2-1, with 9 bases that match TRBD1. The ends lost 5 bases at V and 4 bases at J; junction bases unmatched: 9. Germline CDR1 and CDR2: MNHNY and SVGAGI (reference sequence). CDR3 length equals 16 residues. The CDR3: CASSRRTGEGYNEQFF. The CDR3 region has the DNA TGTGCCAGCAGTCGCCGGACAGGGGAAGGGTACAATGAGCAGTTCTTC.

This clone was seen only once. CDR3: CASSQDGQGVIGYTF. The CDR3 DNA sequence: TGTGCCAGCAGCCAAGATGGCCAGGGGGTGATTGGCTACACCTTC. J is TRBJ1-2 and V is TRBV4-2; 7 bases fit TRBD1. The J segment lost 7 bases and the V segment lost 0 bases, leaving 8 bases of the junction unmatched. Germline V gives CDR1 LGHNA, CDR2 YNFKEQ. The CDR3 has 15 residues.

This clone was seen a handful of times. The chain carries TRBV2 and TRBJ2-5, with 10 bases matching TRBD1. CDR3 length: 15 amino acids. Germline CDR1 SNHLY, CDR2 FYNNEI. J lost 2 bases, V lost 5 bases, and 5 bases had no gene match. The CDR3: CASSPTGGIQETQYF. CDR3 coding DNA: TGTGCCAGCAGTCCGACAGGGGGCATACAAGAGACCCAGTACTTC.

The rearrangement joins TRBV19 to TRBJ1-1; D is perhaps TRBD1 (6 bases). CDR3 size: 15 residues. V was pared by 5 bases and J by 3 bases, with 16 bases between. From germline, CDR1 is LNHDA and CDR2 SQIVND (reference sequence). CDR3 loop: CASSRTRGRDTEAFF. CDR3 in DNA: TGTGCCAGTAGTCGAACCAGGGGAAGGGACACTGAAGCTTTCTTT.

The CDR3 protein is CASSSLFRGATDTQYF. DNA of the CDR3: TGTGCCAGCAGCTCCCTCTTTCGGGGAGCGACAGATACGCAGTATTTT. V and J are TRBV7-9 and TRBJ2-3; TRBD2 is a possible D gene (5 bases). CDR3 length equals 16 residues. V was clipped by 4 bases and J by 3 bases, with 17 bases between them. Germline CDR1 is SEHNR and CDR2 is FQNEAQ (reference sequence).

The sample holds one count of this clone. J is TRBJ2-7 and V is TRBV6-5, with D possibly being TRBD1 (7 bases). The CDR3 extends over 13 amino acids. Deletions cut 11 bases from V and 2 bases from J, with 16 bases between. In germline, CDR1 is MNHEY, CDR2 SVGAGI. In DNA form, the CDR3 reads TGTGCCGCCGCCAGGGGGGAGACCTACGAGCAGTACTTC. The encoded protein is CAAARGETYEQYF.

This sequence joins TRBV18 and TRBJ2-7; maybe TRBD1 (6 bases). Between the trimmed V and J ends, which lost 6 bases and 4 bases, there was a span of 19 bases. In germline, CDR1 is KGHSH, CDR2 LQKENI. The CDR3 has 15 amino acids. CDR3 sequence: CASSAGSQGRYEQYF. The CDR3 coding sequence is TGTGCCAGCTCCGCTGGGTCACAGGGCAGGTACGAGCAGTACTTC.